One sample yielded the 32 T cell receptor beta chains listed below, sequenced in a study of blood T cell repertoires in COVID-19. Profiling relied on immunoSEQ multiplex PCR, and the TCRdb table lists in-frame clones only, not all of them. Of over 130,000 clones in the sample, 65% to 85% were seen once. The material sequenced was peripheral blood. These receptors were collected from a woman between 55 and 75 years old with acute or convalescent COVID-19.

The rearrangement joins TRBV5-1 to TRBJ1-6; 8 bases match TRBD1. With V trimmed by 0 bases and J by 9 bases, 5 bases remained unmatched. The CDR3 length is 15 residues. Germline CDR1 is SGHRS and CDR2 is YFSETQ. CDR3 in amino acids: CASSLEQGVGSPLHF. The CDR3 region has the DNA TGCGCCAGCAGCTTGGAACAGGGGGTAGGTTCACCCCTCCACTTT. Supplemented by reference TRBV5-1 and TRBJ1-6, the full variable domain reads KAGVTQTPRYLIKTRGQQVTLSCSPISGHRSVSWYQQTPGQGLQFLFEYFSETQRNKGNFPGRFSGRQFSNSRSEMNVSTLELGDSALYLCASSLEQGVGSPLHFGNGTRLTVT.

The chain joins TRBV10-3 to TRBJ2-7, with 7 bases that match TRBD2. Trimming took 6 bases from V and 4 from J; bases not matched to a gene: 9. CDR3 length equals 14 residues. Germline CDR1 reads ENHRY; CDR2 reads SYGVKD. CDR3 protein: CAIREAGTIYEQYF. In DNA, the CDR3 is TGTGCCATCAGGGAGGCCGGGACTATATACGAGCAGTACTTC.

The CDR3 loop is CATSNSYYGYTF. CDR3 nucleotide sequence: TGTGCCACCAGTAACAGCTACTATGGCTACACCTTC. The chain is built from TRBV24-1 and TRBJ1-2; D gene uncertain. Germline CDR1 reads KGHDR; CDR2 reads SFDVKD. V dropped 6 bases and J dropped 3 bases, with 7 bases sitting between them. CDR3 length: 12 amino acids.

The chain recombines TRBV9 with TRBJ1-2; 8 positions agree with TRBD1. Trimming cost V 0 bases and J 5 bases; bases outside gene matches: 9. Germline V gene lookup returns CDR1 SGDLS and CDR2 YYNGEE. The CDR3 spans 16 residues. The CDR3 nucleotides read TGTGCCAGCAGCGTAGGTGGACAGGGACGTTGGTATGGCTACACCTTC. Translating gives CASSVGGQGRWYGYTF.

The rearrangement uses TRBV10-3 and TRBJ1-2; 8 bases fit TRBD1. From germline, CDR1 is ENHRY and CDR2 SYGVKD. V trimming: 9 bases; J trimming: 5 bases; junction bases outside the gene matches: 5. CDR3 length: 12 residues. CDR3: CAIGQGEYGYTF. DNA for the CDR3: TGTGCCATAGGACAGGGAGAATATGGCTACACCTTC.

This clone showed up just a few times. This chain connects TRBV4-1 to TRBJ1-1; TRBD1 matches 8 bases. V gave up 0 bases and J gave up 8 bases; unmatched junction bases: 8. From germline, CDR1 is MGHRA and CDR2 YSYEKL. The CDR3 contains 15 residues. The CDR3 spells CASSQDPDRVREAFF. DNA for the CDR3: TGCGCCAGCAGCCAAGACCCGGACAGGGTACGGGAAGCTTTCTTT.

The V call is TRBV19, the J call TRBJ1-2; TRBD1 aligns across 7 bases. The CDR3 is 12 amino acids. V lost 5 bases, J lost 8 bases, and 5 bases stayed unmatched. CDR1 is LNHDA and CDR2 is SQIVND in the germline V gene (reference sequence). The CDR3: CASSLDRLGYTF. The CDR3, as DNA: TGTGCCAGTAGTCTGGACAGGTTGGGCTACACCTTC. The variable domain in full, with the rest retrieved from reference TRBV19 and TRBJ1-2, is DGGITQSPKYLFRKEGQNVTLSCEQNLNHDAMYWYRQDPGQGLRLIYYSQIVNDFQKGDIAEGYSVSREKKESFPLTVTSAQKNPTAFYLCASSLDRLGYTFGSGTRLTVV.

The CDR3: CASSSFWGRSNQPQHF. The CDR3 nucleotides read TGCGCCAGCAGCTCCTTCTGGGGGCGTAGCAATCAGCCCCAGCATTTT. The rearrangement uses TRBV5-1 and TRBJ1-5; TRBD1 might be the D (6 bases). The CDR3 runs 16 residues. V was pared by 3 bases and J by 0 bases, with 13 bases between. Looked up from germline, CDR1 is SGHRS and CDR2 is YFSETQ.

This clone was detected only a few times. In DNA, the CDR3 is TGTGCCAGCAGCCACCAGGGAACTGGAAACACCATATATTTT. Its translation is CASSHQGTGNTIYF. V and J are TRBV3-1 (or the pseudogene TRBV3-2) and TRBJ1-3, with TRBD1 as a possible D gene (5 bases). Deletions cut 3 bases from V and 2 bases from J, with 8 bases between. Germline assignment: CDR1 LGHDT and CDR2 YNNKEL (reference sequence). This CDR3 spans 14 amino acids.

This clone came up a few times. This rearrangement joins TRBV5-1 to TRBJ1-1; D gene unclear. The germline V gene encodes CDR1 SGHRS and CDR2 YFSETQ. V shed 4 bases and J shed 4 bases, with 11 bases lying between them. The length of the CDR3 is 13 residues. The CDR3 loop is CASSPRGLTEAFF. DNA for the CDR3: TGCGCCAGCAGCCCTCGAGGGCTCACTGAAGCTTTCTTT.

The V and J genes are TRBV28 and TRBJ2-6; D call uncertain. CDR1 MDHEN and CDR2 SYDVKM come from the germline V gene. Trimming left V 6 bases short and J 0 bases short, with 12 bases between. The CDR3 spans 16 residues. The CDR3 is CASSPPGISGANVLTF. The DNA for the CDR3 is TGTGCCAGCAGCCCCCCAGGTATCTCTGGGGCCAACGTCCTGACTTTC.

The rearrangement links TRBV15 to TRBJ1-1; perhaps TRBD1 as D (5 bases). V was cut by 1 base and J by 10 bases, with 7 bases left in between. The CDR3 extends over 11 amino acids. CDR1 is LNHNV and CDR2 is YYDKDF in the germline V gene (reference sequence). CDR3: CATSRGRGAFF. The CDR3 region has the DNA TGTGCCACCAGCAGAGGGAGGGGAGCTTTCTTT.

The chain recombines TRBV15 with TRBJ1-1; D gene ambiguous. This CDR3 contains 15 residues. The V end lost 5 bases, the J end lost 3 bases, and 16 bases lay between the germline ends. Germline CDR1 and CDR2: LNHNV and YYDKDF (reference sequence). The CDR3, as DNA: TGTGCCACCAGCGGCCCCGAGGGCGGGTACACTGAAGCTTTCTTT. Its protein product is CATSGPEGGYTEAFF.

The rearrangement uses TRBV30 and TRBJ1-3; 9 bases fit TRBD1. Germline V lookup: CDR1 GTSNPN, CDR2 SVGIG (reference sequence). This CDR3 region has 14 residues. J gave up 9 bases and V 3 bases, and 9 bases lay outside the gene matches. Here the CDR3 reads CAWRPRTGASTIYF. In DNA, the CDR3 is TGTGCCTGGAGGCCCCGGACAGGGGCGAGCACCATATATTTT. Full variable domain (outside the CDR3, taken from reference TRBV30 and TRBJ1-3): SQTIHQWPATLVQPVGSPLSLECTVEGTSNPNLYWYRQAAGRGLQLLFYSVGIGQISSEVPQNLSASRPQDRQFILSSKKLLLSDSGFYLCAWRPRTGASTIYFGEGSWLTVV.

The chain uses TRBV6-2 or TRBV6-3 and TRBJ2-1, with D possibly being TRBD2 (6 bases). V lost 4 bases, J lost 5 bases, and 15 bases lay in between. The germline V gene encodes CDR1 MNHEY and CDR2 SVGEGT. The CDR3 loop spans 15 amino acids. The CDR3 protein is CASSSGGGKHNEQFF. The CDR3 DNA is TGTGCCAGCAGTTCCGGGGGAGGAAAGCACAATGAGCAGTTCTTC.

The chain employs TRBV7-2 and TRBJ1-3; perhaps TRBD1 as D (5 bases). V lost 4 bases and J lost 4, with 11 bases in between. The CDR3 is made up of 14 amino acids. The V gene's germline CDR1 is SGHTA and CDR2 FQGNSA. The CDR3 loop reads CASSWGFDGNTIYF. CDR3 in DNA: TGTGCCAGCAGCTGGGGCTTTGACGGAAACACCATATATTTT.

This clone was observed a single time. The V gene is TRBV7-7, the J gene TRBJ2-5, with TRBD1 identical over 10 bases. V lost 6 bases to trimming and J lost 5 bases; unmatched junction nucleotides: 0. The CDR3 covers 12 residues. The germline V gene encodes CDR1 SSHAT and CDR2 FNYEAQ (reference sequence). The CDR3 sequence is CASRGQGETQYF. Written as DNA, the CDR3 is TGTGCCAGCAGGGGACAGGGGGAGACCCAGTACTTC.

The chain combines TRBV3-1 (or the pseudogene TRBV3-2) with TRBJ2-7, with 7 bases aligning to TRBD2. Germline V CDR1 and CDR2: LGHDT, YNNKEL (reference sequence). V lost 0 bases to trimming and J lost 9 bases; unmatched junction nucleotides: 11. This CDR3 contains 15 residues. The CDR3 DNA is TGTGCCAGCAGCCAAGAAAGGACTAGTGCCGGGGGGCAGTACTTC. It translates to CASSQERTSAGGQYF.

The chain couples TRBV19 to TRBJ1-3, with TRBD1 identical over 9 bases. Unmatched junction bases numbered 4, after V lost 4 bases and J lost 0 bases. CDR1 and CDR2 from the germline V gene are LNHDA and SQIVND (reference sequence). The CDR3 consists of 16 residues. The CDR3 loop is CASSTGQGLSGNTIYF. The CDR3 nucleotides read TGTGCCAGTAGTACGGGACAGGGACTCTCTGGAAACACCATATATTTT.

In this sample, this clone turned up once. V is TRBV6-5 and J is TRBJ2-2; TRBD1 matches 7 bases. Germline V gene sequence: CDR1 MNHEY, CDR2 SVGAGI. The CDR3 has 13 amino acids. V was clipped by 6 bases and J by 5 bases; unmatched bases: 3. The CDR3, as DNA: TGTGCCAGCAGACTGACAGGGACCGGGGAGCTGTTTTTT. Translating it yields CASRLTGTGELFF.

This chain links TRBV5-1 with TRBJ2-7; TRBD1 agrees at 8 bases. Trimming at V came to 5 bases and at J to 2 bases, leaving 6 bases not matched to a gene. CDR3 length: 14 amino acids. Germline CDR1 reads SGHRS; CDR2 reads YFSETQ. CDR3 nucleotide sequence: TGCGCCAGCAGGAATGCGGGACAGGCCTACGAGCAGTACTTC. This gives the protein CASRNAGQAYEQYF.

Regarding this clone: Its ends do not fully match the called genes, so a read error is possible. The chain links TRBV11-3 to TRBJ2-5, with 9 bases aligning to TRBD2. This CDR3 is 16 amino acids long. CDR1 is SGHNT, CDR2 YENEEA, per germline. The CDR3 sequence: CATSRNSGGRSETQYF. In DNA form, the CDR3 reads TGTGCCACCAGCAGGAATAGCGGGGGAAGGTCGGAGACCCAGTACTTC.

This chain links TRBV28 with TRBJ1-2, with D maybe TRBD1 (5 bases). The CDR3 has 14 residues. The germline gives CDR1 MDHEN, CDR2 SYDVKM. V lost 2 bases and J lost 3, with 10 bases in between. CDR3 nucleotide sequence: TGTGCCAGCAGTTTACAGGGCGGAGACTATGGCTACACCTTC. The encoded protein is CASSLQGGDYGYTF.

V is TRBV27 and J is TRBJ2-2; TRBD1 might be the D (6 bases). The CDR3 consists of 16 residues. The V end was cut by 8 bases, the J end by 2 bases, with 18 bases between. CDR1 is MNHEY, CDR2 SMNVEV, per germline (reference sequence). This CDR3 is CASALTGPLNTGELFF. The CDR3 DNA is TGTGCCAGCGCATTAACAGGGCCGCTTAACACCGGGGAGCTGTTTTTT.

The rearrangement links TRBV5-6 to TRBJ2-4; TRBD1 aligns across 7 bases. The CDR3 has 14 residues. Germline assignment: CDR1 SGHDT and CDR2 YYEEEE. J lost 8 bases, V lost 1 base, and 6 bases had no gene match. The CDR3 protein is CASSLKHRGDIQYF. The CDR3, as DNA: TGTGCCAGCAGCTTGAAGCACAGGGGAGACATTCAGTACTTC.

This clone was detected only a few times. Other DNA sequences in the sample encode the same CDR3. The chain has TRBV28 and TRBJ1-1; 8 positions agree with TRBD1. Looked up from germline, CDR1 is MDHEN and CDR2 is SYDVKM. V dropped 4 bases and J dropped 1; count of bases not matched to a gene: 5. The CDR3 has 15 amino acids. The CDR3 region is CASSSPGTGNTEAFF. CDR3 DNA: TGTGCCAGCAGTTCACCCGGGACAGGGAACACTGAAGCTTTCTTT.

CDR3 coding DNA: TGTGCCAGCAGCTTAGGTGGGGGGTCCCTCGGCTCACCCCTCCACTTT. Its translation is CASSLGGGSLGSPLHF. This chain uses TRBV13 with TRBJ1-6; a possible D gene is TRBD1 (5 bases). V was clipped by 0 bases and J by 10 bases, with 16 bases between them. Per germline, CDR1 PRHDT and CDR2 FYEKMQ (reference sequence). The CDR3 is 16 residues long.

CDR3 in amino acids: CASRGVSGETQYF. CDR3 bases: TGTGCCAGCAGAGGTGTTAGCGGAGAGACCCAGTACTTC. The chain has TRBV2 and TRBJ2-5; D might be TRBD2 (6 bases). CDR1 and CDR2 from the germline V gene are SNHLY and FYNNEI. This CDR3 is 13 amino acids long. V was cut by 6 bases and J by 4 bases, with 12 bases left in between.

The rearrangement joins TRBV15 to TRBJ2-7, with TRBD1 matching over 8 bases. The CDR3 loop spans 15 amino acids. Germline V gene sequence: CDR1 LNHNV, CDR2 YYDKDF (reference sequence). V was clipped by 5 bases and J by 5 bases; unmatched bases: 11. CDR3 bases: TGTGCCACCAGCGGAAGGGACAGGCTGAAGGACGAGCAGTACTTC. Translating it yields CATSGRDRLKDEQYF.

This clone was picked up a small number of times. This chain joins TRBV7-2 and TRBJ2-5; 12 bases map to TRBD1. The V segment lost 5 bases and the J segment 12 bases; nucleotides outside the gene matches: 7. This CDR3 is built from 13 residues. Germline V CDR1 and CDR2: SGHTA, FQGNSA. The DNA of the CDR3 is TGTGCCAGCAGCGGGTGGGACAGGGGGCAGGAGTACTTC. Its protein is CASSGWDRGQEYF.

The rearrangement links TRBV6-5 to TRBJ1-2; D gene uncertain. V lost 2 bases, J lost 8 bases, and 15 bases lay in between. CDR3 length: 14 amino acids. CDR1 and CDR2 from the germline V gene are MNHEY and SVGAGI. This CDR3 is CASSYGPAREGYTF. The CDR3, as DNA: TGTGCCAGCAGTTACGGCCCGGCGAGGGAAGGCTACACCTTC.

The rearrangement joins TRBV10-1 to TRBJ2-1, with D possibly matching TRBD1 (5 bases). CDR1 is WNHNN and CDR2 is SYGVQD in the germline V gene (reference sequence). The CDR3 loop spans 16 amino acids. The V end was cut by 3 bases, the J end by 0 bases, with 12 bases between. CDR3 in DNA: TGCGCCAGCAGTGAACAGGACGCGAGCTCCTACAATGAGCAGTTCTTC. Its protein is CASSEQDASSYNEQFF.